At least ten counts were recorded for the clone carrying this TCR beta chain. Antigen unknown. After removal of 5 bases from V and 9 bases from J, the junction contained 7 bases not matched to a gene. The germline V gene encodes CDR1 MNHNY and CDR2 SVGAGI (reference sequence). This CDR3 contains 15 residues. This sample stems from a study of human T cells and chemical hapten exposure. Study-level points and caveats: Expanded TCRs clustered into significantly more large CDR3 similarity groups than controls, the analysis revealed.

Via MiXCR, TCRdb re-called the RACE reads, giving one row per CDR3 protein. The sample carries approximately 75,000 distinct CDR3 sequences, around 8.8% recorded once. The time point is: patch test 2, 6 weeks after DPC sensitization. Treatment specified: therapeutic diphenylcyclopropenone sensitization with weekly scalp DPC. The rearrangement joins TRBV6-6 to TRBJ1-6; TRBD1 aligns across 10 bases. Here the sequenced sample was whole blood, taken in connection with sensitization to the hapten diphenylcyclopropenone (DPC). The TCR was taken from a woman aged 45-60 years with alopecia areata. Some clones in this sample may be carry-over from other donors' samples. The CDR3 reads CASSAPGQGVSPLHF. DNA of the CDR3: TGTGCCAGCAGTGCTCCTGGACAGGGGGTTTCACCCCTCCACTTT.